This TCR beta chain is from a study of T cell repertoires in cytomegalovirus infection. The V segment lost 2 bases and the J segment 3 bases; nucleotides outside the gene matches: 7. This CDR3 has 16 residues. Germline CDR1 is SGHRS and CDR2 is YFSETQ. TCRdb redid the calling of the reads with MiXCR, one entry per CDR3 protein. The sample consists of about 130,000 distinct CDR3 sequences, roughly 9% of them appearing once. This clonotype was found many times. The sequencing sample was made of PBMCs. The clonotype originates from a human donor in good health (CMV status not recorded). Some clones in this sample may be carry-over from other donors' samples. The chain carries TRBV5-1 and TRBJ1-1; 10 bases are a match to TRBD1. CDR3 in amino acids: CASSFLTGTGDTEAFF. The CDR3 nucleotides read TGCGCCAGCAGCTTTCTGACCGGGACAGGGGACACTGAAGCTTTCTTT.